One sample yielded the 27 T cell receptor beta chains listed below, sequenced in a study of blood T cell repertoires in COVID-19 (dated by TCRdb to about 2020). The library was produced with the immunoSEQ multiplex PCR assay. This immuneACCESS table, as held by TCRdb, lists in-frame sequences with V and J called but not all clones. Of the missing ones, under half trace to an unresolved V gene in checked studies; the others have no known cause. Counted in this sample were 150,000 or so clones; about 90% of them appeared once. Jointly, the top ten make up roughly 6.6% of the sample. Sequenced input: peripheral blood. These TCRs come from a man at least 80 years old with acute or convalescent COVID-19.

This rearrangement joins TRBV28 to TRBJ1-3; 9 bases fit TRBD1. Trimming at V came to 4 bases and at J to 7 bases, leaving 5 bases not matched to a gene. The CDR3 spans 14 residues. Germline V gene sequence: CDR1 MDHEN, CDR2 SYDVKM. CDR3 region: CASSSLGQGNTIYF. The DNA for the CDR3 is TGTGCCAGCAGTTCTTTAGGACAGGGGAACACCATATATTTT.

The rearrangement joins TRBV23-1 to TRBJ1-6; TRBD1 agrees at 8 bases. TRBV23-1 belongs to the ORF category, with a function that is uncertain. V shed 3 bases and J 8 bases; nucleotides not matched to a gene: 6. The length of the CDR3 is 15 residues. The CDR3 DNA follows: TGCGCCAGCAGTCAGCCCGGACAGGGACATTCACCCCTCCACTTT. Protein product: CASSQPGQGHSPLHF.

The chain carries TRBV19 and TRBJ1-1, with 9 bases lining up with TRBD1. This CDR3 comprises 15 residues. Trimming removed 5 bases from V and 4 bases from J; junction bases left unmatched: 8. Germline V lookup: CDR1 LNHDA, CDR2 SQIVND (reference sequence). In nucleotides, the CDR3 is TGTGCCAGTAGTCCACACAGGGGGCCTGGCACTGAAGCTTTCTTT. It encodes CASSPHRGPGTEAFF.

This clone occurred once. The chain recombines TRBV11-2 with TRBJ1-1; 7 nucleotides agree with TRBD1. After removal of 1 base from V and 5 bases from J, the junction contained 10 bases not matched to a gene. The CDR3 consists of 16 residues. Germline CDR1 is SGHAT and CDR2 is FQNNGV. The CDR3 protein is CASSLGGTGVGTEAFF. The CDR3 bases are TGTGCCAGCAGCTTAGGTGGAACAGGGGTCGGGACTGAAGCTTTCTTT. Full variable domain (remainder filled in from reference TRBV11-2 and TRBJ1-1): EAGVAQSPRYKIIEKRQSVAFWCNPISGHATLYWYQQILGQGPKLLIQFQNNGVVDDSQLPKDRFSAERLKGVDSTLKIQPAKLEDSAVYLCASSLGGTGVGTEAFFGQGTRLTVV.

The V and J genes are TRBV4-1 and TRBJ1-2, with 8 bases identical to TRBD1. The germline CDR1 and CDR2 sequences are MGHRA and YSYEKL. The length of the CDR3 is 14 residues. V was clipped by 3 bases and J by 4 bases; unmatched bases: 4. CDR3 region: CASSQTGAGYGYTF. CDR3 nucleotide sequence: TGCGCCAGCAGCCAGACAGGGGCGGGCTATGGCTACACCTTC.

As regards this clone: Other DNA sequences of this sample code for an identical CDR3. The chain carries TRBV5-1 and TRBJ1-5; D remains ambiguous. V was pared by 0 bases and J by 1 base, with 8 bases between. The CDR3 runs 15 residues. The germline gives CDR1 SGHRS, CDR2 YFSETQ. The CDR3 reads CASSLGGVSNQPQHF. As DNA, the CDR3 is TGCGCCAGCAGCTTGGGCGGAGTAAGCAATCAGCCCCAGCATTTT.

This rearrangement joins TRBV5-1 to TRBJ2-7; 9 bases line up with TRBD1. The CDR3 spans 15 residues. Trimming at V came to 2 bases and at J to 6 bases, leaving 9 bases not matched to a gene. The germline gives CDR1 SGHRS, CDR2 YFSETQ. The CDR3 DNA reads TGCGCCAGCAGCTTTCTACAGGGGGCTATTGGCGAGCAGTACTTC. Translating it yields CASSFLQGAIGEQYF.

Written as DNA, the CDR3 is TGTGCCAGCAGCGTACAGGGGATCGTAGCCAAAAACATTCAGTACTTC. This codes for CASSVQGIVAKNIQYF. The J gene is TRBJ2-4, the V gene TRBV7-8; TRBD1 matches at 7 bases. V lost 5 bases to trimming and J lost 0 bases; unmatched junction nucleotides: 7. Germline CDR1 and CDR2: SGHVS and FQNEAQ. This CDR3 has 16 residues.

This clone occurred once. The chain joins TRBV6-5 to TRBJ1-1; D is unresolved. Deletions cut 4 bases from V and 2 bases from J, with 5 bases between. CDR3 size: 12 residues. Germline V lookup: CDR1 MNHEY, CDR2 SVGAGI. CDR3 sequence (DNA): TGTGCCAGCAGTTCCAGAAACACTGAAGCTTTCTTT. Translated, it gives CASSSRNTEAFF.

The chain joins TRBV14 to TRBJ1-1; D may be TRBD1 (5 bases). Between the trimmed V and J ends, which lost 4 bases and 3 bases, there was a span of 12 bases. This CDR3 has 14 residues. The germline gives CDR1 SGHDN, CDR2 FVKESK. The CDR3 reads CASSRGPGDTEAFF. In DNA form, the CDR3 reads TGTGCCAGCAGCCGGGGACCGGGAGACACTGAAGCTTTCTTT.

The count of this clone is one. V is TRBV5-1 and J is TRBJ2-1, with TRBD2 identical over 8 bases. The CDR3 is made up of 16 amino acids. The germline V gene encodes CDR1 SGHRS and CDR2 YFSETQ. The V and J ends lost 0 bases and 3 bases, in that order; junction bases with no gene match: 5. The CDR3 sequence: CASSLVATSGYNEQFF. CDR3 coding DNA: TGCGCCAGCAGCTTGGTAGCTACTAGCGGCTACAATGAGCAGTTCTTC.

Here the CDR3 reads CASSSRQGHQPQHF. CDR3 DNA: TGTGCCAGCTCATCGCGACAGGGCCATCAGCCCCAGCATTTT. V usage is TRBV18 and J usage is TRBJ1-5; TRBD1 aligns across 7 bases. Per germline, CDR1 KGHSH and CDR2 LQKENI. The V gene end was trimmed by 5 bases and the J gene end by 5 bases; junction bases not matched to a gene: 6. The CDR3 contains 14 residues. The whole variable domain, remainder taken from reference TRBV18 and TRBJ1-5, is NAGVMQNPRHLVRRRGQEARLRCSPMKGHSHVYWYRQLPEEGLKFMVYLQKENIIDESGMPKERFSAEFPKEGPSILRIQQVVRGDSAAYFCASSSRQGHQPQHFGDGTRLSIL.

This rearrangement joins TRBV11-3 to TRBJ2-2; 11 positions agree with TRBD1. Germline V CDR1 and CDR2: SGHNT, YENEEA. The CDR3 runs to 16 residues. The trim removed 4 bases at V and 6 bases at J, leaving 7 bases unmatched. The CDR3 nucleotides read TGTGCCAGCAGCTCGAGAGGACAGGGGGCTGCCGGGGAGCTGTTTTTT. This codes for CASSSRGQGAAGELFF.

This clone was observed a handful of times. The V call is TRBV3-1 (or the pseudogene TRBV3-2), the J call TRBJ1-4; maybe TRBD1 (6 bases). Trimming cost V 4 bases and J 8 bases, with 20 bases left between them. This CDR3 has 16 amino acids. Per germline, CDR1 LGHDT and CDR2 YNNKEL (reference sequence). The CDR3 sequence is CASSPKGGPRGEKLFF. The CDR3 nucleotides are TGTGCCAGCAGCCCCAAAGGGGGACCCCGGGGAGAAAAACTGTTTTTT.

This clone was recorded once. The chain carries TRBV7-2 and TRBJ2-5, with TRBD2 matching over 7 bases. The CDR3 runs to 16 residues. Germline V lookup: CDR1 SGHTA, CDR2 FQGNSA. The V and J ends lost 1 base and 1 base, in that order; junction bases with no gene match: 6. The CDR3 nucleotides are TGTGCCAGCAGCTTAGTGGCTAGCGGACCCCAAGAGACCCAGTACTTC. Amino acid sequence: CASSLVASGPQETQYF.

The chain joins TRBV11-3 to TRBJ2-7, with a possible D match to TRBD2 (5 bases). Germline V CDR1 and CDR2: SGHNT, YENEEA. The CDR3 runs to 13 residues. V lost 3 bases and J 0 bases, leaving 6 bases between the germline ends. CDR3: CASSLRASYEQYF. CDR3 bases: TGTGCCAGCAGCTTGCGGGCCTCCTACGAGCAGTACTTC.

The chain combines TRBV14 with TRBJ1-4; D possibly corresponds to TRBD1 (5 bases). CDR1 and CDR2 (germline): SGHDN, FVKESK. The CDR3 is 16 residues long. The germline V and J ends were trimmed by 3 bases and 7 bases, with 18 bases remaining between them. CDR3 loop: CASSHGREQGTEKLFF. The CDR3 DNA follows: TGTGCCAGCAGCCATGGGAGGGAGCAGGGAACTGAAAAACTGTTTTTT.

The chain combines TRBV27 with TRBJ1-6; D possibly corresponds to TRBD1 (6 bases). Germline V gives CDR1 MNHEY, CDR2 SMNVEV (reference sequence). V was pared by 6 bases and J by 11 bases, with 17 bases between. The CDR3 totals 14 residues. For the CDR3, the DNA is TGTGCCAGCAGCCAACAGGGTGCTTCGACACCCCTCCACTTT. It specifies CASSQQGASTPLHF.

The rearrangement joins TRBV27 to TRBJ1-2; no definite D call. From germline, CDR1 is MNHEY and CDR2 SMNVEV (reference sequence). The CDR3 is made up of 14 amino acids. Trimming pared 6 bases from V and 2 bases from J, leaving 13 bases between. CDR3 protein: CASRSYDGNYGYTF. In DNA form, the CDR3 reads TGTGCCAGCAGATCCTATGACGGGAACTATGGCTACACCTTC.

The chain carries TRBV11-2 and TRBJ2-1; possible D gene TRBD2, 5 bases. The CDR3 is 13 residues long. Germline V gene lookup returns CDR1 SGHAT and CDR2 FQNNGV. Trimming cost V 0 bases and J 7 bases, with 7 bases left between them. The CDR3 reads CASSLDRRNEQFF. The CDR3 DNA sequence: TGTGCCAGCAGCTTAGATCGGAGGAATGAGCAGTTCTTC.

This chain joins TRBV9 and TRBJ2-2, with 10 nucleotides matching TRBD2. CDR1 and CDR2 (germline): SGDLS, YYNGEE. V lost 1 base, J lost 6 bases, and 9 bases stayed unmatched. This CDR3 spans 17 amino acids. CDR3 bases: TGTGCCAGCAGCGTAACTAGCGGGACTACTTTCTCCGGGGAGCTGTTTTTT. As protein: CASSVTSGTTFSGELFF.

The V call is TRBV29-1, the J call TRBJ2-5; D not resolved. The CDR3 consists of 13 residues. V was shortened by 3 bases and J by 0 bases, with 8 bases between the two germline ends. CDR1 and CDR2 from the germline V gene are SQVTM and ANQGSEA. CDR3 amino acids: CSVEVHHQETQYF. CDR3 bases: TGCAGCGTTGAGGTACATCACCAAGAGACCCAGTACTTC. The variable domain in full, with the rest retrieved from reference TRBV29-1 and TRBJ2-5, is SAVISQKPSRDICQRGTSLTIQCQVDSQVTMMFWYRQQPGQSLTLIATANQGSEATYESGFVIDKFPISRPNLTFSTLTVSNMSPEDSSIYLCSVEVHHQETQYFGPGTRLLVL.

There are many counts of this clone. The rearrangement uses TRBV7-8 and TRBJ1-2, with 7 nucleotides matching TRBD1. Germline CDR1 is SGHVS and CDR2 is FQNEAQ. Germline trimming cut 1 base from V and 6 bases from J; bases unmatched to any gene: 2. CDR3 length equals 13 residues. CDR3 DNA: TGTGCCAGCAGCTTAGGGACAGGAAATGGCTACACCTTC. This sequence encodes CASSLGTGNGYTF.

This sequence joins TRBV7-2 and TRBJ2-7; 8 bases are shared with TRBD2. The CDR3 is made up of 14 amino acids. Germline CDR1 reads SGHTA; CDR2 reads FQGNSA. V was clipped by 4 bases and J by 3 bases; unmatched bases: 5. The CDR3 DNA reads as TGTGCCAGCAGCTACCTTAGCGGGGACTACGAGCAGTACTTC. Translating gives CASSYLSGDYEQYF. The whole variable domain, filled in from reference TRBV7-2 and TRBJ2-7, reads GAGVSQSPSNKVTEKGKDVELRCDPISGHTALYWYRQSLGQGLEFLIYFQGNSAPDKSGLPSDRFSAERTGGSVSTLTIQRTQQEDSAVYLCASSYLSGDYEQYFGPGTRLTVT.

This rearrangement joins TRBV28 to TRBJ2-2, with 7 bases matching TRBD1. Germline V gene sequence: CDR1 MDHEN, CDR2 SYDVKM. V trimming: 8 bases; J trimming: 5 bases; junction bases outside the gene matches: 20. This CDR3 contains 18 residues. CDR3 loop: CASSPGTAEPRWTGELFF. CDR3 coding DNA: TGTGCCAGCTCCCCCGGGACAGCCGAACCGAGGTGGACCGGGGAGCTGTTTTTT.

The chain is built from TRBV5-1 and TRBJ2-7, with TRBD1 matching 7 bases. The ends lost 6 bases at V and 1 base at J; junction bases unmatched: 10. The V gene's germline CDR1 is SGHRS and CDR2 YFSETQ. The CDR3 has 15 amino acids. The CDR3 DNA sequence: TGCGCCAGCAAACCCACCGGGACAGCGTCCTACGAGCAGTACTTC. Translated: CASKPTGTASYEQYF. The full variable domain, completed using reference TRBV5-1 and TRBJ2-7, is KAGVTQTPRYLIKTRGQQVTLSCSPISGHRSVSWYQQTPGQGLQFLFEYFSETQRNKGNFPGRFSGRQFSNSRSEMNVSTLELGDSALYLCASKPTGTASYEQYFGPGTRLTVT.

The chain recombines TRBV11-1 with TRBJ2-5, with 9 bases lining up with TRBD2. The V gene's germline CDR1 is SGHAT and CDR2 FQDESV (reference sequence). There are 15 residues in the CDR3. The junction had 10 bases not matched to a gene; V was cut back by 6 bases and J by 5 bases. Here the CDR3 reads CASRRYSGRRETQYF. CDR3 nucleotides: TGTGCCAGCAGACGATATAGCGGGAGAAGGGAGACCCAGTACTTC.